A selection of T cell receptor beta chains follows, all from one sample in a study of blood T cell repertoires in COVID-19. Clones were read by immunoSEQ multiplex PCR, and TCRdb kept only the in-frame ones, dropping some. The sample holds 73,000 or so clones, roughly 83% seen once. Sequenced sample: peripheral blood. All receptors derive from a woman aged 60 to 75 with acute or convalescent COVID-19. Both conserved end residues are part of each CDR3. The D gene is left open where the match is weak. Size tells how often a clone was seen (once, few, many) or the class of an expanded clone, and some rows leave it out.

v_gene: TRBV12-3/TRBV12-4
j_gene: TRBJ1-2
abundance: few
d_gene: NA
CDR3aa: CASRGGPGSYTF
CDR3nt: TGTGCCAGCAGAGGCGGGCCTGGAAGCTACACCTTC

v_gene: TRBV5-6
j_gene: TRBJ1-6
abundance: NA
d_gene: TRBD1
CDR3aa: CASRPTGFERSPLHF
CDR3nt: TGTGCCAGCAGGCCGACAGGGTTTGAGCGGTCACCCCTCCACTTT

v_gene: TRBV7-7
j_gene: TRBJ1-5
abundance: NA
d_gene: NA
CDR3aa: CASSFPRLFNQPQHF
CDR3nt: TGTGCCAGCAGCTTTCCGAGACTTTTTAATCAGCCCCAGCATTTT

v_gene: TRBV30
j_gene: TRBJ1-2
abundance: NA
d_gene: TRBD1
CDR3aa: CAWTLWGGQGGYTF
CDR3nt: TGTGCCTGGACCCTATGGGGTGGACAGGGTGGCTACACCTTC

v_gene: TRBV7-8
j_gene: TRBJ1-2
abundance: NA
d_gene: TRBD1
CDR3aa: CASSPTQGAGYGYTF
CDR3nt: TGTGCCAGCAGCCCTACACAGGGGGCCGGCTATGGCTACACCTTC

v_gene: TRBV19
j_gene: TRBJ1-5
abundance: NA
d_gene: NA
CDR3aa: CASRGVGGSNQPQHF
CDR3nt: TGTGCCAGTCGCGGCGTGGGGGGATCCAATCAGCCCCAGCATTTT

v_gene: TRBV5-4
j_gene: TRBJ2-7
abundance: few
d_gene: NA
CDR3aa: CASSLDGTPLDEQYF
CDR3nt: TGTGCCAGCAGCTTGGACGGGACACCTCTTGACGAGCAGTACTTC

v_gene: TRBV12-3/TRBV12-4
j_gene: TRBJ1-1
abundance: few
d_gene: NA
CDR3aa: CASGYLDRKAFF
CDR3nt: TGTGCCAGCGGCTACCTCGACAGAAAAGCTTTCTTT

v_gene: TRBV19
j_gene: TRBJ1-2
abundance: NA
d_gene: NA
CDR3aa: CASSIIGTGSRSGYTF
CDR3nt: TGTGCCAGTAGTATAATAGGCACAGGGTCAAGGAGCGGCTACACCTTC

v_gene: TRBV6-5
j_gene: TRBJ2-7
abundance: NA
d_gene: TRBD2
CDR3aa: CASQLAGGTYEQYF
CDR3nt: TGTGCCAGCCAACTAGCGGGGGGTACTTACGAGCAGTACTTC

v_gene: TRBV10-1
j_gene: TRBJ1-1
abundance: once
d_gene: NA
CDR3aa: CASPFERAMNTEAFF
CDR3nt: TGCGCCAGCCCCTTCGAGAGGGCTATGAACACTGAAGCTTTCTTT

v_gene: TRBV15
j_gene: TRBJ2-5
abundance: NA
d_gene: NA
CDR3aa: CATSRTDEETQYF
CDR3nt: TGTGCCACCAGCAGGACAGATGAAGAGACCCAGTACTTC

v_gene: TRBV3-1/TRBV3-2
j_gene: TRBJ1-1
abundance: NA
d_gene: TRBD1
CDR3aa: CASSQQTGAEAFF
CDR3nt: TGTGCCAGCAGCCAGCAGACAGGGGCTGAAGCTTTCTTT

v_gene: TRBV5-6
j_gene: TRBJ1-5
abundance: NA
d_gene: NA
CDR3aa: CASSLGGDGPAWQPQHF
CDR3nt: TGTGCCAGCAGCTTGGGGGGGGACGGACCCGCGTGGCAGCCCCAGCATTTT

v_gene: TRBV5-1
j_gene: TRBJ1-1
abundance: NA
d_gene: TRBD1
CDR3aa: CASSRTGKNTEAFF
CDR3nt: TGCGCCAGCAGCAGGACAGGGAAAAACACTGAAGCTTTCTTT

v_gene: TRBV7-3
j_gene: TRBJ2-1
abundance: NA
d_gene: NA
CDR3aa: CASSAQGSSYNEQFF
CDR3nt: TGTGCCAGCAGCGCCCAGGGGAGCTCCTACAATGAGCAGTTCTTC

v_gene: TRBV6-4
j_gene: TRBJ2-7
abundance: NA
d_gene: TRBD1
CDR3aa: CASSDSLGGTGSYEQYF
CDR3nt: TGTGCCAGCAGTGACTCACTTGGTGGGACAGGCTCCTACGAGCAGTACTTC

v_gene: TRBV27
j_gene: TRBJ1-6
abundance: NA
d_gene: NA
CDR3aa: CASSPPRRPNSYNSPLHF
CDR3nt: TGTGCCAGCAGTCCTCCGAGGCGCCCCAACTCCTATAATTCACCCCTCCACTTT

v_gene: TRBV7-8
j_gene: TRBJ1-2
abundance: NA
d_gene: NA
CDR3aa: CASSPDRDFPLYGYTF
CDR3nt: TGTGCCAGCAGCCCCGACCGGGACTTTCCGCTCTATGGCTACACCTTC

v_gene: TRBV27
j_gene: TRBJ1-1
abundance: NA
d_gene: NA
CDR3aa: CASRSEADTEAFF
CDR3nt: TGTGCCAGCAGATCTGAGGCGGACACTGAAGCTTTCTTT

v_gene: TRBV5-1
j_gene: TRBJ2-3
abundance: NA
d_gene: TRBD2
CDR3aa: CASSLSGTSGGDVPDTQYF
CDR3nt: TGCGCCAGCAGCCTTTCAGGGACTAGCGGGGGGGATGTCCCAGATACGCAGTATTTT

v_gene: TRBV11-2
j_gene: TRBJ2-7
abundance: NA
d_gene: TRBD1
CDR3aa: CASSFTGTVSYEQYF
CDR3nt: TGTGCCAGCAGCTTTACCGGGACAGTCTCCTACGAGCAGTACTTC

v_gene: TRBV27
j_gene: TRBJ1-1
abundance: NA
d_gene: TRBD1
CDR3aa: CASSYTGGAAYEAFF
CDR3nt: TGTGCCAGCAGTTACACAGGGGGCGCCGCCTATGAAGCTTTCTTT

v_gene: TRBV19
j_gene: TRBJ1-1
abundance: NA
d_gene: NA
CDR3aa: CASSTKGRGTEAFF
CDR3nt: TGTGCCAGTAGTACAAAAGGTCGGGGAACTGAAGCTTTCTTT

v_gene: TRBV20-1
j_gene: TRBJ2-7
abundance: NA
d_gene: NA
CDR3aa: CSARSGHEQYF
CDR3nt: TGCAGTGCTAGATCGGGTCACGAGCAGTACTTC

v_gene: TRBV5-1
j_gene: TRBJ2-4
abundance: once
d_gene: NA
CDR3aa: CASSGPGLAKNIQYF
CDR3nt: TGCGCCAGCAGTGGGCCAGGGTTAGCCAAAAACATTCAGTACTTC

v_gene: TRBV7-2
j_gene: TRBJ1-1
abundance: NA
d_gene: NA
CDR3aa: CASRLQGNTEAFF
CDR3nt: TGTGCCAGCAGACTACAGGGAAATACTGAAGCTTTCTTT